Listed here are 6 T cell receptor beta chains from one sample, sequenced in a study of PD-L1 blockade in urothelial cancer. Sample time point: pretreatment peripheral blood. The assay was immunoSEQ multiplex PCR, and TCRdb's table has in-frame clones only and misses some. The sample includes about 56,000 clones, around 86% of them seen just once. This sample comprised PBMCs, obtained around atezolizumab (anti-PD-L1) treatment. The receptors here all came from a man in his sixties or seventies with urothelial cancer.

CDR3 sequence reads: CASSSVIRNTIYF. DNA for the CDR3: TGTGCCAGCAGCTCAGTCATAAGAAACACCATATATTTT. The chain recombines TRBV7-9 with TRBJ1-3; D is uncertain. In germline, CDR1 is SEHNR, CDR2 FQNEAQ (reference sequence). The CDR3 loop spans 13 amino acids. V lost 4 bases and J 5 bases, leaving 9 bases between the germline ends.

CDR3 coding DNA: TGCAGCGCCCGTGAGGGACTAGCCTACGAGCAGTACTTC. Translated, it gives CSAREGLAYEQYF. The chain uses TRBV29-1 and TRBJ2-7; 8 bases are shared with TRBD2. The CDR3 contains 13 residues. CDR1 SQVTM and CDR2 ANQGSEA come from the germline V gene. The V and J ends lost 7 bases and 2 bases, in that order; junction bases with no gene match: 7.

This sequence joins TRBV28 and TRBJ2-2; possibly TRBD1 for D (7 bases). CDR1 and CDR2 (germline): MDHEN, SYDVKM. The CDR3 sequence is 13 residues long. V gave up 8 bases and J gave up 3 bases, with 10 bases separating them. In nucleotides, the CDR3 is TGTGCCAGCGGCAGGGGGGACACCGGGGAGCTGTTTTTT. Its protein product is CASGRGDTGELFF.

The chain carries TRBV21-1 and TRBJ2-7; the table calls TRBD2, which could not be checked here. TRBV21-1 is flagged as a pseudogene. This CDR3 has 11 residues. CDR3 region: CASSEGYEQYF. The CDR3 nucleotides are TGTGCCAGCAGCGAGGGCTACGAGCAGTACTTC.

J is TRBJ2-2 and V is TRBV6-6; 8 bases match TRBD1. This CDR3 has 15 amino acids. Trimming at V came to 7 bases and at J to 0 bases, leaving 4 bases not matched to a gene. The germline V gene has CDR1 MNHNY and CDR2 SVGAGI (reference sequence). As DNA, the CDR3 is TGTGCCAGCACCCTACAGGGGGCGAACACCGGGGAGCTGTTTTTT. It encodes CASTLQGANTGELFF.

The V call is TRBV19, the J call TRBJ1-1; a weak D match, TRBD1 (5 bases). CDR1 is LNHDA and CDR2 is SQIVND in the germline V gene (reference sequence). This CDR3 is built from 17 residues. Trimming stripped 6 bases from V and 3 bases from J, with 23 bases between. CDR3 in DNA: TGTGCCAGTAGCCCTCGGGAGGGGAAAATAGAGGACACTGAAGCTTTCTTT. This sequence encodes CASSPREGKIEDTEAFF.